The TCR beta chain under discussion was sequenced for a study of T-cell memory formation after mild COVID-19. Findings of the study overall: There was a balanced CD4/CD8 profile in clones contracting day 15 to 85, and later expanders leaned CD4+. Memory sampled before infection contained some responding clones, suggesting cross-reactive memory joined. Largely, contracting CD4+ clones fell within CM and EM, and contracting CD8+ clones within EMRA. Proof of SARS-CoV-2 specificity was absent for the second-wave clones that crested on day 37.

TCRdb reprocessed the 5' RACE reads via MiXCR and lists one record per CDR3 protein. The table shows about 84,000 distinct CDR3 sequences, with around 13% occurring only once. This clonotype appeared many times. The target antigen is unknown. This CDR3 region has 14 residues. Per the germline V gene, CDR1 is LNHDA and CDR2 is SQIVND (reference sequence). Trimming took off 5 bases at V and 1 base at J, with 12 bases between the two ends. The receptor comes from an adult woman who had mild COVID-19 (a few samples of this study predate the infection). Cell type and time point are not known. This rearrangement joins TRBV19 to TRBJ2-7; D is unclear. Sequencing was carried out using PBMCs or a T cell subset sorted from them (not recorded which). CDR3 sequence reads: CASSPNSWSYEQYF. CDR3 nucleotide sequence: TGTGCCAGTAGTCCGAACTCATGGTCCTACGAGCAGTACTTC.